Shown below are 27 T cell receptor beta chains from a single sample sequenced in a study of blood T cell repertoires in COVID-19. Data came from immunoSEQ multiplex PCR; TCRdb stores just in-frame clones and leaves some out. The repertoire holds roughly 320,000 clones, with roughly 85% as singletons. The sequenced sample was peripheral blood. Every receptor here comes from a human donor in a cohort sampled during active COVID-19.

The CDR3 DNA is TGTGCCAGCAGCTTAAAACAAGTGGGAAACACCATATATTTT. It encodes CASSLKQVGNTIYF. This chain connects TRBV5-6 to TRBJ1-3; D is unresolved. The CDR3 runs to 14 residues. Germline V gives CDR1 SGHDT, CDR2 YYEEEE. V was shortened by 2 bases and J by 4 bases, with 10 bases between the two germline ends.

V is TRBV13 and J is TRBJ1-1, with TRBD1 matching over 7 bases. Trimming took 7 bases from V and 4 from J; bases not matched to a gene: 3. Germline CDR1 PRHDT, CDR2 FYEKMQ (reference sequence). CDR3 length: 12 residues. The CDR3: CASTTGPTEAFF. CDR3 DNA sequence: TGTGCCAGCACGACAGGGCCCACTGAAGCTTTCTTT.

The V and J genes are TRBV7-6 and TRBJ2-3, with 8 bases identical to TRBD1. Germline loops: CDR1 SGHVS, CDR2 FNYEAQ. CDR3 length: 15 residues. V lost 6 bases to trimming and J lost 4 bases; unmatched junction nucleotides: 9. CDR3 in DNA: TGTGCCAGCAGTCGTCGACAGGGGTCATCAGATACGCAGTATTTT. The encoded protein is CASSRRQGSSDTQYF.

On this clone: Additional DNA sequences in this sample encode the identical CDR3. This chain links TRBV14 with TRBJ2-3; 15 bases fit TRBD2. The CDR3 extends over 15 amino acids. J lost 6 bases, V lost 5 bases, and 3 bases had no gene match. Germline CDR1 and CDR2: SGHDN and FVKESK. The CDR3 sequence: CASSWGLAGGDTQYF. The DNA of the CDR3 is TGTGCCAGCAGCTGGGGACTAGCGGGGGGTGATACGCAGTATTTT.

The CDR3, as DNA: TGTGCCAGCAGTCTAATTGGCACTGAAGCTTTCTTT. Its translation is CASSLIGTEAFF. The V and J genes are TRBV25-1 and TRBJ1-1, with unresolved D. Trimming removed 5 bases at V and 4 bases at J, with 8 bases between. Germline CDR1 is MGHDK and CDR2 is SYGVNS. CDR3 length equals 12 residues.

The rearrangement joins TRBV20-1 to TRBJ2-3, with TRBD2 identical over 10 bases. CDR1 and CDR2 (germline): DFQATT, SNEGSKA (reference sequence). This CDR3 comprises 15 residues. Germline trimming cut 3 bases from V and 5 bases from J; bases unmatched to any gene: 8. CDR3 region: CSASGSGGAGDTQYF. The CDR3, as DNA: TGCAGTGCTAGTGGAAGCGGGGGGGCAGGAGATACGCAGTATTTT.

The chain couples TRBV5-1 to TRBJ2-1; unclear D gene. Deletions cut 2 bases from V and 1 base from J, with 7 bases between. The CDR3 totals 14 residues. The V gene's germline CDR1 is SGHRS and CDR2 YFSETQ. This chain's CDR3 is CASSFSRSYNEQFF. In nucleotides, the CDR3 is TGCGCCAGCAGCTTTTCTAGATCCTACAATGAGCAGTTCTTC.

This clone was observed once. The J gene is TRBJ2-3, the V gene TRBV27, with 7 bases matching TRBD2. V shed 2 bases and J 4 bases; nucleotides not matched to a gene: 12. CDR3 length: 17 amino acids. Germline V gives CDR1 MNHEY, CDR2 SMNVEV (reference sequence). The CDR3 region has the DNA TGTGCCAGCAGTTTAGGGTCCGGGACTATCACCCCAGATACGCAGTATTTT. As protein: CASSLGSGTITPDTQYF.

V gene TRBV5-6 combines with J gene TRBJ2-7; a possible D gene is TRBD1 (7 bases). Deletions cut 5 bases from V and 3 bases from J, with 15 bases between. The CDR3 has 14 amino acids. Germline V lookup: CDR1 SGHDT, CDR2 YYEEEE. The DNA for the CDR3 is TGTGCCAGCAGATGGAGGGACAGCAACTACGAGCAGTACTTC. Amino acid sequence: CASRWRDSNYEQYF.

Only one count was recorded for this clone. The CDR3 DNA reads as TGTGCCAGTAGTTTGGGACACCGGTACAATCAGCCCCAGCATTTT. It codes for CASSLGHRYNQPQHF. The genes are TRBV19 and TRBJ1-5; tentative D call: TRBD1 (6 bases). The V gene lost 5 bases and the J gene lost 3 bases, with 14 bases spanning the gap. This CDR3 is 15 amino acids long. Germline lookup yields CDR1 LNHDA and CDR2 SQIVND (reference sequence).

V gene TRBV5-1 combines with J gene TRBJ2-3; D is possibly TRBD2 (7 bases). CDR3 length: 16 residues. Germline V lookup: CDR1 SGHRS, CDR2 YFSETQ. Trimming cost V 0 bases and J 4 bases, with 15 bases left between them. CDR3 region: CASSLGGRGGADTQYF. Written as DNA, the CDR3 is TGCGCCAGCAGCTTGGGGGGGCGCGGGGGTGCAGATACGCAGTATTTT.

The chain is built from TRBV5-1 and TRBJ1-1; 12 positions match TRBD1. The junction had 10 bases not matched to a gene; V was cut back by 4 bases and J by 12 bases. Per germline, CDR1 SGHRS and CDR2 YFSETQ. CDR3 length: 14 residues. The CDR3 loop is CASSEPGQGALTFF. CDR3 coding DNA: TGCGCCAGCAGCGAACCGGGACAGGGGGCGTTAACTTTCTTT.

V usage is TRBV3-1 (or the pseudogene TRBV3-2) and J usage is TRBJ2-7; 7 bases align to TRBD1. Germline-derived CDR1 and CDR2 are LGHDT and YNNKEL (reference sequence). The CDR3 is made up of 15 amino acids. V lost 4 bases and J lost 0; bases outside the gene matches: 6. The CDR3 coding sequence is TGTGCCAGCAGCCCCGGACAGGAGATCTCCTACGAGCAGTACTTC. Translated: CASSPGQEISYEQYF.

CDR3 amino acids: CAWAPPGDEQFF. CDR3 nucleotides: TGTGCCTGGGCCCCCCCGGGGGATGAGCAGTTCTTC. This chain links TRBV30 with TRBJ2-1; perhaps TRBD2 as D (6 bases). Germline V lookup: CDR1 GTSNPN, CDR2 SVGIG (reference sequence). V lost 5 bases and J 8 bases, leaving 13 bases between the germline ends. The CDR3 has 12 amino acids.

The gene calls are TRBV19 and TRBJ2-3; TRBD2 is a possible D gene (7 bases). Germline CDR1 reads LNHDA; CDR2 reads SQIVND (reference sequence). This CDR3 spans 15 amino acids. In nucleotides, the CDR3 is TGTCCCGCCCTAGGGGGGGCACTAAGCACAGATACGCAGTATTTT. Its protein product is CPALGGALSTDTQYF.

V and J are TRBV7-3 and TRBJ1-5, with TRBD1 matching over 7 bases. Per germline, CDR1 SGHTA and CDR2 FQGTGA. Losses at the gene ends were 3 bases for V and 2 bases for J; bases not matched to a gene: 4. The CDR3 spans 15 residues. CDR3 region: CASSLTGSGNQPQHF. In nucleotides, the CDR3 is TGTGCCAGCAGCTTGACAGGGTCGGGCAATCAGCCCCAGCATTTT.

V is TRBV24-1 and J is TRBJ2-6; TRBD1 is a possible D gene (5 bases). Between the trimmed V and J ends, which lost 1 base and 0 bases, there was a span of 9 bases. This CDR3 contains 17 residues. The germline V gene has CDR1 KGHDR and CDR2 SFDVKD. The CDR3 coding sequence is TGTGCCACCAGTGATTTACAGGATCCCTCTGGGGCCAACGTCCTGACTTTC. Translated: CATSDLQDPSGANVLTF.

The CDR3 protein is CASSTRQASEAFF. The DNA of the CDR3 is TGTGCCAGCAGCACCAGACAGGCGAGTGAAGCTTTCTTT. The chain links TRBV5-4 to TRBJ1-1, with D possibly being TRBD1 (6 bases). CDR3 length: 13 residues. Between the trimmed V and J ends, which lost 4 bases and 7 bases, there was a span of 14 bases. CDR1 and CDR2 (germline): SGHNT, YYREEE (reference sequence). Complete variable domain (other parts from reference TRBV5-4 and TRBJ1-1): ETGVTQSPTHLIKTRGQQVTLRCSSQSGHNTVSWYQQALGQGPQFIFQYYREEENGRGNFPPRFSGLQFPNYSSELNVNALELDDSALYLCASSTRQASEAFFGQGTRLTVV.

The genes are TRBV27 and TRBJ2-3; 7 positions agree with TRBD2. Germline V gene sequence: CDR1 MNHEY, CDR2 SMNVEV (reference sequence). The CDR3 has 13 residues. J was trimmed by 8 bases and V by 3 bases; bases with no gene match: 5. Written as DNA, the CDR3 is TGTGCCAGCAGTTTCGCCGCTAGCGGTACGCAGTATTTT. Protein product: CASSFAASGTQYF.

The rearrangement uses TRBV18 and TRBJ2-3; 7 positions match TRBD2. Germline-derived CDR1 and CDR2 are KGHSH and LQKENI. With 5 bases clipped from V and 4 bases from J, the junction kept 3 bases outside the gene matches. This CDR3 contains 13 residues. CDR3 loop: CASSAGDPDTQYF. The CDR3 coding sequence is TGTGCCAGCTCAGCGGGGGATCCAGATACGCAGTATTTT.

The V call is TRBV2, the J call TRBJ2-2, with 7 bases aligning to TRBD1. This CDR3 is 15 amino acids long. Germline V lookup: CDR1 SNHLY, CDR2 FYNNEI. V was clipped by 5 bases and J by 1 base; unmatched bases: 4. As DNA, the CDR3 is TGTGCCAGCAGTTTCCACAGGGGGAACACCGGGGAGCTGTTTTTT. Its protein product is CASSFHRGNTGELFF.

The chain uses TRBV5-1 and TRBJ1-1; D is unclear. This CDR3 comprises 13 residues. From germline, CDR1 is SGHRS and CDR2 YFSETQ. The V and J ends lost 2 bases and 1 base respectively, with 6 bases between them. Written as DNA, the CDR3 is TGCGCCAGCAGCTTCAGACAGAACACTGAAGCTTTCTTT. Residues: CASSFRQNTEAFF.

This clone was recorded once. The V gene is TRBV11-3, the J gene TRBJ1-1, with 7 bases identical to TRBD1. The CDR3 has 15 amino acids. With V trimmed by 5 bases and J by 2 bases, 8 bases remained unmatched. Germline CDR1 SGHNT, CDR2 YENEEA. CDR3 coding DNA: TGTGCCAGCAGCCCGATGACAGGGCCAAACACTGAAGCTTTCTTT. Its translation is CASSPMTGPNTEAFF.

This chain joins TRBV7-9 and TRBJ2-3, with TRBD2 identical over 8 bases. CDR3 length: 12 amino acids. J was trimmed by 15 bases and V by 5 bases; bases with no gene match: 10. Germline loops: CDR1 SEHNR, CDR2 FQNEAQ (reference sequence). CDR3 nucleotide sequence: TGTGCCAGCAGCCCAGAACTAGCGGCGCTTTATTTT. Protein product: CASSPELAALYF. Drawing the rest from reference TRBV7-9 and TRBJ2-3, the complete variable domain is DTGVSQNPRHKITKRGQNVTFRCDPISEHNRLYWYRQTLGQGPEFLTYFQNEAQLEKSRLLSDRFSAERPKGSFSTLEIQRTEQGDSAMYLCASSPELAALYFGPGTRLTVL.

V gene TRBV7-8 combines with J gene TRBJ1-2, with D possibly matching TRBD1 (5 bases). Trimming took 3 bases from V and 7 from J, leaving 15 bases between them. The CDR3 has 14 amino acids. Germline V gene data show CDR1 as SGHVS and CDR2 as FQNEAQ. As DNA, the CDR3 is TGTGCCAGCAGCTTGGGGCAGGCGGCCTTTGGCTACACCTTC. Amino acids: CASSLGQAAFGYTF. The full variable domain, its missing parts supplied by reference TRBV7-8 and TRBJ1-2, is GAGVSQSPRYKVAKRGQDVALRCDPISGHVSLFWYQQALGQGPEFLTYFQNEAQLDKSGLPSDRFFAERPEGSVSTLKIQRTQQEDSAVYLCASSLGQAAFGYTFGSGTRLTVV.

The rearrangement joins TRBV11-2 to TRBJ2-7, with 7 bases matching TRBD1. V lost 5 bases to trimming and J lost 6 bases; unmatched junction nucleotides: 16. Germline V gene data show CDR1 as SGHAT and CDR2 as FQNNGV. The CDR3 is 16 amino acids. The CDR3 loop is CASSGPMGQKGSEQYF. CDR3 in DNA: TGTGCCAGCAGCGGCCCCATGGGACAGAAGGGTTCCGAGCAGTACTTC.

The chain joins TRBV7-9 to TRBJ1-3; TRBD1 matches at 8 bases. V lost 6 bases and J lost 4; bases outside the gene matches: 5. The germline gives CDR1 SEHNR, CDR2 FQNEAQ (reference sequence). The CDR3 covers 14 residues. CDR3 amino acids: CASSIPGGGNTIYF. DNA of the CDR3: TGTGCCAGCAGTATCCCAGGGGGCGGAAACACCATATATTTT.